The clone carrying this T cell receptor beta chain is labeled medium-sized. No antigen is known for it. The sample is drawn from a study of liver allograft versus peripheral blood T cells. At the level of the study: Graft-liver T cell receptor repertoires were compared against recipient peripheral blood repertoires. Findings and limits, study-wide: Liver allograft repertoires of T cell receptors reportedly diverged from peripheral blood repertoires.

TCRdb redid the calling of the reads with MiXCR, one entry per CDR3 protein. The repertoire holds around 6,600 distinct CDR3 sequences, with 15% to 20% as singletons. This clonotype originated in a human patient who had a liver transplant. The graft donor may account for some of the T cells.

The CDR3 loop reads CAISDAGTANTEAFF. In nucleotides, the CDR3 is TGTGCCATCAGTGACGCCGGGACAGCGAACACTGAAGCTTTCTTT. The chain carries TRBV10-3 and TRBJ1-1; 7 bases align to TRBD1. CDR1 ENHRY and CDR2 SYGVKD come from the germline V gene. This CDR3 contains 15 residues. The V gene end was trimmed by 3 bases and the J gene end by 1 base; junction bases not matched to a gene: 5.